The clone carrying this T cell receptor (beta chain) came up once. Data came from immunoSEQ multiplex PCR; TCRdb stores just in-frame clones and leaves some out. The table includes about 82,000 clones, about 93% detected once. CDR1 is SGHAT and CDR2 is FQNNGV in the germline V gene. Trimming pared 2 bases from V and 5 bases from J, leaving 10 bases between. This CDR3 is 14 amino acids long. The data are from a study of control samples from healthy donors and cancer patients. The rearrangement joins TRBV11-2 to TRBJ1-5, with D uncertain. Specimen: blood. The receptor was isolated from a woman under 30 in good health. CDR3 sequence reads: CASSLSGSYQPQHF. The CDR3 nucleotides read TGTGCCAGCAGCTTATCGGGCAGCTATCAGCCCCAGCATTTT. Full variable domain (rest looked up from reference TRBV11-2 and TRBJ1-5): EAGVAQSPRYKIIEKRQSVAFWCNPISGHATLYWYQQILGQGPKLLIQFQNNGVVDDSQLPKDRFSAERLKGVDSTLKIQPAKLEDSAVYLCASSLSGSYQPQHFGDGTRLSIL.